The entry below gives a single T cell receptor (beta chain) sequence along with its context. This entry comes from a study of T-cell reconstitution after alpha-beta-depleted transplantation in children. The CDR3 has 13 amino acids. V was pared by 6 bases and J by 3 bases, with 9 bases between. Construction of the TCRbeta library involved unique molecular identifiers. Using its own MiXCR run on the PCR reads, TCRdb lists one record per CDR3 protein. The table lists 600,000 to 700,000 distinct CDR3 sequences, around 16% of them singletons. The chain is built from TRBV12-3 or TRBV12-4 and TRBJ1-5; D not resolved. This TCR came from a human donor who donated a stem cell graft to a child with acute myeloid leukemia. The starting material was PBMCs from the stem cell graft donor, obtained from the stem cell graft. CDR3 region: CASRQYINQPQHF. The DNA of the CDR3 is TGTGCCAGCAGACAGTACATCAATCAGCCCCAGCATTTT.